This T cell receptor beta chain was sequenced for a study of blood T cells in healthy people across ages. For the second PCR, which ran for about 6 to 12 cycles, a sample-barcoded 5' primer and a J-beta primer mix were used. Each CDR3 protein is one row after TCRdb ran MiXCR on the 5' RACE reads. The sample carries nearly 800,000 distinct CDR3 sequences, roughly 50% recorded once. At least 5.5 micrograms of total RNA were extracted per sample. CDR3 length: 15 amino acids. The ends were cut back, 0 bases at V and 4 bases at J, with 11 bases in the middle. Germline V CDR1 and CDR2: SGDLS, YYNGEE. This clonotype has a handful of counts.

Sequencing input: blood. The chain links TRBV9 to TRBJ2-1; D is possibly TRBD1 (5 bases). The sequence came from a man between 40 and 49 years old in good health. This CDR3 reads CASSVAPREYNEQFF. The CDR3 DNA reads as TGTGCCAGCAGCGTAGCACCCAGGGAATACAATGAGCAGTTCTTC.